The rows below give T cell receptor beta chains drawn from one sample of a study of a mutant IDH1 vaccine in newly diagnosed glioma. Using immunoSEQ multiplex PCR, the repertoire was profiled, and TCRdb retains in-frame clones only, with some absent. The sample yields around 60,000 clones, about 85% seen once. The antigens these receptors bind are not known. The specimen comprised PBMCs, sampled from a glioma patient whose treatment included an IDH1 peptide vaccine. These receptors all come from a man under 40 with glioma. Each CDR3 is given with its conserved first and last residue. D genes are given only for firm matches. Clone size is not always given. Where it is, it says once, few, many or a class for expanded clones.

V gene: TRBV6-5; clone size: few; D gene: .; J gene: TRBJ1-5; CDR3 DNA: TGTGCCAGCAGTTCTCTGACAGGATTTAGTCAGCCCCAGCATTTT; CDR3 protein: CASSSLTGFSQPQHF
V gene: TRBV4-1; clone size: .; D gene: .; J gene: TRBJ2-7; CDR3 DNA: TGCGCCAGCAGCCAAGATAGGCTCGCCCTCTACGAGCAGTACTTC; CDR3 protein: CASSQDRLALYEQYF
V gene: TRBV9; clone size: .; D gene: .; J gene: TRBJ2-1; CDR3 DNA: TGTGCCAGCAGCGTAGTGGGCCGATACAATGAGCAGTTCTTC; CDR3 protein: CASSVVGRYNEQFF
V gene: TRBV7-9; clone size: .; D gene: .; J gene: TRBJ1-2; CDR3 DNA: TGTGCCAGCAGCTCGGACGGGGGTAACTATGGCTACACCTTC; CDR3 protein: CASSSDGGNYGYTF
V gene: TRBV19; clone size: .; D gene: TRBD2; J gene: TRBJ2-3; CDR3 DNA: TGTGCCAGTAGACTACTAGCGGGAAGCACAGATACGCAGTATTTT; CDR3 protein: CASRLLAGSTDTQYF
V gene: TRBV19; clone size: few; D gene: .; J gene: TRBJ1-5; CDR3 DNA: TGTGCCAGTCTGGGGAGGCGCCAGCATTTT; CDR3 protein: CASLGRRQHF
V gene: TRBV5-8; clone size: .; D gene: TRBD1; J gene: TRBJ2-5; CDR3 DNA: TGTGCCAGCAACCGGGACAGGGAAGAGACCCAGTACTTC; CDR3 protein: CASNRDREETQYF
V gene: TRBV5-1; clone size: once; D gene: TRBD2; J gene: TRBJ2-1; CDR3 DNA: TGCGCCAGCAGCTTGTCTAGCGGGGGACACAATGAGCAGTTCTTC; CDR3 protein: CASSLSSGGHNEQFF
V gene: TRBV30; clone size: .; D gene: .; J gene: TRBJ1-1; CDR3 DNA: TGTGCCTGGAGTATGATAGGAAATGAAGCTTTCTTT; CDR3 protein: CAWSMIGNEAFF
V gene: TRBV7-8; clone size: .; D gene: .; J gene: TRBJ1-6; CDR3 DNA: TGTGCCAGCAGCTTCATGGACCTTCTCGATAATTCACCCCTCCACTTT; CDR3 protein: CASSFMDLLDNSPLHF
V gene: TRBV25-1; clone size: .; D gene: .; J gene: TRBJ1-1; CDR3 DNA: TGTGCCAGCAGTGCCCGACGCGGGACCAACACTGAAGCTTTCTTT; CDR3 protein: CASSARRGTNTEAFF
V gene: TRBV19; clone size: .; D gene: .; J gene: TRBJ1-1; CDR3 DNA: TGTGCCAGTAGTATAGGCAGCTTGAACACTGAAGCTTTCTTT; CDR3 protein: CASSIGSLNTEAFF
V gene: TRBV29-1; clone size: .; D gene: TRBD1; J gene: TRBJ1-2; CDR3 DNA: TGCAGCGGCGAGGGGACAGGGTTGGGGGGCTACACCTTC; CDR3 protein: CSGEGTGLGGYTF
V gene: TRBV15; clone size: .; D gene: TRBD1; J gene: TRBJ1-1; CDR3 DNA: TGTGCCACCAGCGTACGACAGGGTGGGGAGAACACTGAAGCTTTCTTT; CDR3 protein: CATSVRQGGENTEAFF
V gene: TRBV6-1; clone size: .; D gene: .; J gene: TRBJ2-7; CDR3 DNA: TGTGCCAGCAGGGCAGGGTCATTTGTCGAGCAGTACTTC; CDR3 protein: CASRAGSFVEQYF
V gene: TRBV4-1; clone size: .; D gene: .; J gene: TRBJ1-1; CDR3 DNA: TGCGCCAGCAGCCAAGGAAGCAGGGTGAACACTGAAGCTTTCTTT; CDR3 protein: CASSQGSRVNTEAFF
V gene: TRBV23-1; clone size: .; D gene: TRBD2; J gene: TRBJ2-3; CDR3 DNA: TGCGCCAGCAGCCGCCCCCGGTTGGGAGACCAGACTAGCGGTAGCACAGATACGCAGTATTTT; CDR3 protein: CASSRPRLGDQTSGSTDTQYF
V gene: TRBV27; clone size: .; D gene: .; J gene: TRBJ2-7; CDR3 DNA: TGTGCCAGCAGTTCTGGTTACGAGCAGTACTTC; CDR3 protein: CASSSGYEQYF
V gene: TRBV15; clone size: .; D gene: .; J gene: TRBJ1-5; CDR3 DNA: TGTGCCACCAGCAGAGGCCTCTCACAGGGACAGCCCCAGCATTTT; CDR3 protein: CATSRGLSQGQPQHF
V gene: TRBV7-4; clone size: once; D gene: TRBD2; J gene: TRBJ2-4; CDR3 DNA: TGTGCCAGCAGCCCCCCAGCGGGAATCCCCGAAGGGATAAACATTCAGTACTTC; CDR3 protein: CASSPPAGIPEGINIQYF
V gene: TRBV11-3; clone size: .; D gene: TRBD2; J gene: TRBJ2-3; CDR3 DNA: TGTGCCAGCAGCCTCTACGGGGGGTCCACAGATACGCAGTATTTT; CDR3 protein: CASSLYGGSTDTQYF
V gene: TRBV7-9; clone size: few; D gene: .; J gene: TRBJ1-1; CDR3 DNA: TGTGCCAGCAGCTTGACACTGAACACTGAAGCTTTCTTT; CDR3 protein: CASSLTLNTEAFF